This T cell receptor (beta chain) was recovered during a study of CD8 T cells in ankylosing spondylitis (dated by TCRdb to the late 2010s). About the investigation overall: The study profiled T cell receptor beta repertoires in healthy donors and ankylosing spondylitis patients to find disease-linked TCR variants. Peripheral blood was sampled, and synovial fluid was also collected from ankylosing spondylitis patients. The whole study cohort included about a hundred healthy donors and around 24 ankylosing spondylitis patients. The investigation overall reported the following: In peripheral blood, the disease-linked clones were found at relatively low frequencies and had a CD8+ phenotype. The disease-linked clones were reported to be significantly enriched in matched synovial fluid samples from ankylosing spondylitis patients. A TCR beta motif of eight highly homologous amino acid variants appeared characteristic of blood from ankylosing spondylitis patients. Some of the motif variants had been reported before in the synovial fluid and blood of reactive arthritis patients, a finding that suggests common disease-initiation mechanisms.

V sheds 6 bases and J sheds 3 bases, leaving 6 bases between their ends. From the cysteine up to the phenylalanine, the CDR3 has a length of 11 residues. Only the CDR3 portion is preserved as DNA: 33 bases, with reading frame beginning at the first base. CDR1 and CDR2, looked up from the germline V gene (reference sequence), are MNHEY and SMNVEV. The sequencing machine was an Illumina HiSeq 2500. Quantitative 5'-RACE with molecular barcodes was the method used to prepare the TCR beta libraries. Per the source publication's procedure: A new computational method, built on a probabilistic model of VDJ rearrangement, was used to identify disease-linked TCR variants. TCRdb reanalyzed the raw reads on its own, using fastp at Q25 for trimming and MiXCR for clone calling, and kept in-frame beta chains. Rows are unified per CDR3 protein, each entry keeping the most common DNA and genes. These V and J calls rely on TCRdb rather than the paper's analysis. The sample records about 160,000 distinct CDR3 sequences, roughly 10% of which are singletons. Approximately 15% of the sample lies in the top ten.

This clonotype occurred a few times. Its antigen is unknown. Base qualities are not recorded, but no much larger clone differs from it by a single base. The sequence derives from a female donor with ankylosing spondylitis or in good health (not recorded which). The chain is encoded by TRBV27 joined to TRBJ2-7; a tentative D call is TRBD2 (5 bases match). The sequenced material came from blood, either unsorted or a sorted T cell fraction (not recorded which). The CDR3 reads CASRAGYEQYF. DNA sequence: TGTGCCAGCAGGGCGGGCTACGAGCAGTACTTC.